These 3 T cell receptor beta chains share one sample of origin, sequenced in a study of CD4 and CD8 cells across lung adenocarcinoma regions. TCRdb recomputed calls from the PCR reads with MiXCR, one row per CDR3 protein. This repertoire shows more than 6,000 distinct CDR3 sequences, over 40% found once; its top ten account for under 20%. What was sequenced was CD8+ T cells from the center of a lung tumor. The origin of the receptors is a female donor with lung adenocarcinoma. The CD4 and CD8 labels of this study may be unreliable.

The chain couples TRBV7-2 to TRBJ2-4, with 7 bases fitting TRBD2. V was clipped by 8 bases and J by 10 bases; unmatched bases: 5. Germline V lookup: CDR1 SGHTA, CDR2 FQGNSA. The CDR3 spans 11 residues. CDR3 loop: CASLAEEIQYF. The CDR3 region has the DNA TGTGCCAGCCTAGCGGAGGAGATTCAGTACTTC. Variable domain in full (rest from reference TRBV7-2 and TRBJ2-4): GAGVSQSPSNKVTEKGKDVELRCDPISGHTALYWYRQSLGQGLEFLIYFQGNSAPDKSGLPSDRFSAERTGGSVSTLTIQRTQQEDSAVYLCASLAEEIQYFGAGTRLSVL.

CDR3: CARELGDRVTDTQYF. DNA for the CDR3: TGTGCCAGGGAGCTAGGGGACAGAGTAACAGATACGCAGTATTTT. The chain recombines TRBV6-1 with TRBJ2-3; 7 nucleotides line up with TRBD1. The CDR3 totals 15 residues. Germline V CDR1 and CDR2: MNHNS, SASEGT. V gave up 9 bases and J gave up 3 bases; unmatched junction bases: 12.

The CDR3 reads CASSEALGRGARPPDTQYF. The CDR3 DNA follows: TGTGCCAGCAGTGAAGCGCTAGGTAGGGGGGCGCGCCCCCCAGATACGCAGTATTTT. J is TRBJ2-3 and V is TRBV6-1; D is tentatively TRBD1 or TRBD2 (6 bases each). V lost 0 bases, J lost 4 bases, and 23 bases lay in between. The CDR3 loop spans 19 amino acids. CDR1 and CDR2 (germline): MNHNS, SASEGT.